Listed below are T cell receptor beta chains from one sample, sequenced in a study of blood T cells in healthy people across ages. MiXCR, run by TCRdb on the 5' RACE reads, gives a single entry per CDR3 protein. The table has about a million distinct CDR3 sequences, 51% seen once. Material: blood. These receptors came from a woman between 55 and 75 years old in good health. CDR3s include the opening cysteine and the closing phenylalanine or tryptophan. D genes are given only for firm matches. The size entry is marked missing in some rows and otherwise reads once, few, many or a size class.

V gene	clone size	D gene	J gene	CDR3 DNA	CDR3 protein
TRBV28	-	-	TRBJ2-5	TGTGCCAGCAAAAGGGGCGGCCCCCGCGATGAGCAGTACTTC	CASKRGGPRDEQYF
TRBV7-9	-	TRBD2	TRBJ2-7	TGTGCCAGCAGTCCCGGGACTAGCGAGCAGTACTTC	CASSPGTSEQYF
TRBV28	-	TRBD2	TRBJ2-7	TGTGCCAGCAGTACGGGGGGCTACGAGCAGTACTTC	CASSTGGYEQYF
TRBV7-8	-	TRBD2	TRBJ2-7	TGTGCCAGCAACCTAGCGGGAGATCCCTACGAGCAGTACTTC	CASNLAGDPYEQYF
TRBV3-1	-	-	TRBJ2-7	TGTGCCAGCAGCCAGACTAGACAGCCCTACGAGCAGTACTTC	CASSQTRQPYEQYF
TRBV5-1	-	-	TRBJ2-3	TGCGCCGGCAGCAGCCGAGATACGCAGTATTTT	CAGSSRDTQYF
TRBV3-1	-	TRBD1	TRBJ2-1	TGTGCCAGCAGCCTGATAAGTGGACAGGGACCGGACAATGAGCAGTTCTTC	CASSLISGQGPDNEQFF
TRBV7-9	-	-	TRBJ2-4	TGTACCAGCAGCTTAGTCCGGGGGCAAAACACTCAGTACTTC	CTSSLVRGQNTQYF
TRBV9	-	TRBD2	TRBJ2-5	TGTGCCAGCAGCGTAGTGAGCGGGAGGGCGGGGGAGACCCAGTACTTC	CASSVVSGRAGETQYF
TRBV20-1	few	-	TRBJ1-5	TGCAGTGCTAGAGGGGAGATCAATCAGCCCCAGCATTTT	CSARGEINQPQHF
TRBV27	-	TRBD1	TRBJ1-5	TGTGCCAGCAGTCCTACAGGGGGCCTTTATAGCAATCAGCCCCAGCATTTT	CASSPTGGLYSNQPQHF
TRBV5-1	-	-	TRBJ2-7	TGCGCCAGCAGCTTGGGGCAGGGAAATGGGCAGTACTTC	CASSLGQGNGQYF
TRBV27	-	TRBD1	TRBJ2-6	TGTGCCAGCAGTCCGGGACAGGGCCCCTTCTTTGGGGCCAACGTCCTGACTTTC	CASSPGQGPFFGANVLTF
TRBV28	-	-	TRBJ2-6	TGTGCCAGCCCTGGGATCGGGACGCGGGACTCTGGGGCCAACGTCCTGACTTTC	CASPGIGTRDSGANVLTF
TRBV2	-	-	TRBJ1-5	TGTGCCAGCAGTGAAGCGCGGGGGGCGCTTCCTCAGCCCCAGCATTTT	CASSEARGALPQPQHF
TRBV12-3/TRBV12-4	many	-	TRBJ1-2	TGTGCCAGCAGTCCACTTATTACAGGGACTAACTATGGCTACACCTTC	CASSPLITGTNYGYTF
TRBV7-2	-	-	TRBJ1-6	TGTGCCAGCACCACGGCCGGGCGGATCTCACCCCTCCACTTT	CASTTAGRISPLHF
TRBV2	-	-	TRBJ2-6	TGTGCCAGCAGTGGTGGGACTGGGGCCAACGTCCTGACTTTC	CASSGGTGANVLTF
TRBV6-5	-	-	TRBJ1-5	TGTGCCAGCAGTTACGGGGCTGGTAGCAATCAGCCCCAGCATTTT	CASSYGAGSNQPQHF
TRBV27	many	-	TRBJ2-7	TGTGCCAGCAGTTTATCTCTGGCGGATCGCACCTACGAGCAGTACTTC	CASSLSLADRTYEQYF